Below, one T cell receptor beta chain is given with its context. The target antigen is unknown. The data belong to a study of Ad26.COV2.S vaccination and SARS-CoV-2 variants. Findings and caveats of the study: Whether participants received vaccine or placebo, their non-spike TCR breadth was similar.

Assay used: immunoSEQ multiplex PCR; TCRdb lists only in-frame clones, some missing. The sample includes roughly 400,000 clones, about 88% of them seen just once. Indicated treatment: some 19 received Ad26.COV2.S at low or high dose, single or two shots; a few received placebo; per-sample allocation not given. Sampling took place 63 days after the first vaccine or placebo injection. Boston provided a donor who was an adult aged 18-55 years. It was Wuhan-strain SARS-CoV-2 spike that the Ad26 vaccine vector expressed. The material was peripheral blood, obtained in a trial of Ad26.COV2.S vaccine versus placebo. The receptor was isolated from a person between 18 and 59 years old who received the Ad26.COV2.S COVID-19 vaccine or a placebo.

The CDR3 region is CASSPDDSYGYTF. Here the CDR3 DNA reads TGTGCCAGCTCACCGGACGACAGCTATGGCTACACCTTC. This rearrangement joins TRBV18 to TRBJ1-2; possible D gene TRBD1, 5 bases. Trimming took off 3 bases at V and 4 bases at J, with 9 bases between the two ends. The CDR3 loop spans 13 amino acids. CDR1 is KGHSH and CDR2 is LQKENI in the germline V gene.